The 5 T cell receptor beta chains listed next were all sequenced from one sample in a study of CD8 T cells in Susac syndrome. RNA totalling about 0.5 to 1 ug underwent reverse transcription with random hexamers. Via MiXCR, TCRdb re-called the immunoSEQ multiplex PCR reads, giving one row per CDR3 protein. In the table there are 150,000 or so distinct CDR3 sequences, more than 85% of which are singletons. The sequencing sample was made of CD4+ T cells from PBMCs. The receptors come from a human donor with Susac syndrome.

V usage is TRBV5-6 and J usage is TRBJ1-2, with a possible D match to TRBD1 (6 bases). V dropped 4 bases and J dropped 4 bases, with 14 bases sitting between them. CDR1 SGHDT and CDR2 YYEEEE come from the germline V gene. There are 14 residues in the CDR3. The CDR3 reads CASSLGQYRYGYTF. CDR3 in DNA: TGTGCCAGCAGCCTCGGACAGTATCGCTATGGCTACACCTTC.

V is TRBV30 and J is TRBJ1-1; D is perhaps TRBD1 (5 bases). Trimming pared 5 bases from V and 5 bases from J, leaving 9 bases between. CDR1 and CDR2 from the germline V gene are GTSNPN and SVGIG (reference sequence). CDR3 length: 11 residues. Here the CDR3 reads CAWGRGTEAFF. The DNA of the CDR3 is TGTGCCTGGGGTCGGGGGACTGAAGCTTTCTTT.

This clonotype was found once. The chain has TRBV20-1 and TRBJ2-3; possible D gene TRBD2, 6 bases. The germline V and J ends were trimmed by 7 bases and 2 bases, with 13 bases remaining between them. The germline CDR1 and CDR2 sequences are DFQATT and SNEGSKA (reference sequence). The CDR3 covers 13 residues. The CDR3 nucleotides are TGCAGTGGGAGGGCCGAGAACACAGATACGCAGTATTTT. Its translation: CSGRAENTDTQYF.

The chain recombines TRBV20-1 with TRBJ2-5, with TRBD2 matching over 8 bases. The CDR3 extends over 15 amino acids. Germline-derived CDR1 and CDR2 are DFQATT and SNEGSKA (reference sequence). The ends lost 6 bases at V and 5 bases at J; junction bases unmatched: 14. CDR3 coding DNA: TGCAGTGCGGAGAATCCTAGCGGGTTGGGGGAGACCCAGTACTTC. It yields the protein CSAENPSGLGETQYF.

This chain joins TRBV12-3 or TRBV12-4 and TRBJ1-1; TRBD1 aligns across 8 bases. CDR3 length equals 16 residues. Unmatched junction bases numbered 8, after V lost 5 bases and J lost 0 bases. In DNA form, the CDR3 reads TGTGCCAGCAGTGTCGGGACAGGCAAACTGAACACTGAAGCTTTCTTT. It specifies CASSVGTGKLNTEAFF.